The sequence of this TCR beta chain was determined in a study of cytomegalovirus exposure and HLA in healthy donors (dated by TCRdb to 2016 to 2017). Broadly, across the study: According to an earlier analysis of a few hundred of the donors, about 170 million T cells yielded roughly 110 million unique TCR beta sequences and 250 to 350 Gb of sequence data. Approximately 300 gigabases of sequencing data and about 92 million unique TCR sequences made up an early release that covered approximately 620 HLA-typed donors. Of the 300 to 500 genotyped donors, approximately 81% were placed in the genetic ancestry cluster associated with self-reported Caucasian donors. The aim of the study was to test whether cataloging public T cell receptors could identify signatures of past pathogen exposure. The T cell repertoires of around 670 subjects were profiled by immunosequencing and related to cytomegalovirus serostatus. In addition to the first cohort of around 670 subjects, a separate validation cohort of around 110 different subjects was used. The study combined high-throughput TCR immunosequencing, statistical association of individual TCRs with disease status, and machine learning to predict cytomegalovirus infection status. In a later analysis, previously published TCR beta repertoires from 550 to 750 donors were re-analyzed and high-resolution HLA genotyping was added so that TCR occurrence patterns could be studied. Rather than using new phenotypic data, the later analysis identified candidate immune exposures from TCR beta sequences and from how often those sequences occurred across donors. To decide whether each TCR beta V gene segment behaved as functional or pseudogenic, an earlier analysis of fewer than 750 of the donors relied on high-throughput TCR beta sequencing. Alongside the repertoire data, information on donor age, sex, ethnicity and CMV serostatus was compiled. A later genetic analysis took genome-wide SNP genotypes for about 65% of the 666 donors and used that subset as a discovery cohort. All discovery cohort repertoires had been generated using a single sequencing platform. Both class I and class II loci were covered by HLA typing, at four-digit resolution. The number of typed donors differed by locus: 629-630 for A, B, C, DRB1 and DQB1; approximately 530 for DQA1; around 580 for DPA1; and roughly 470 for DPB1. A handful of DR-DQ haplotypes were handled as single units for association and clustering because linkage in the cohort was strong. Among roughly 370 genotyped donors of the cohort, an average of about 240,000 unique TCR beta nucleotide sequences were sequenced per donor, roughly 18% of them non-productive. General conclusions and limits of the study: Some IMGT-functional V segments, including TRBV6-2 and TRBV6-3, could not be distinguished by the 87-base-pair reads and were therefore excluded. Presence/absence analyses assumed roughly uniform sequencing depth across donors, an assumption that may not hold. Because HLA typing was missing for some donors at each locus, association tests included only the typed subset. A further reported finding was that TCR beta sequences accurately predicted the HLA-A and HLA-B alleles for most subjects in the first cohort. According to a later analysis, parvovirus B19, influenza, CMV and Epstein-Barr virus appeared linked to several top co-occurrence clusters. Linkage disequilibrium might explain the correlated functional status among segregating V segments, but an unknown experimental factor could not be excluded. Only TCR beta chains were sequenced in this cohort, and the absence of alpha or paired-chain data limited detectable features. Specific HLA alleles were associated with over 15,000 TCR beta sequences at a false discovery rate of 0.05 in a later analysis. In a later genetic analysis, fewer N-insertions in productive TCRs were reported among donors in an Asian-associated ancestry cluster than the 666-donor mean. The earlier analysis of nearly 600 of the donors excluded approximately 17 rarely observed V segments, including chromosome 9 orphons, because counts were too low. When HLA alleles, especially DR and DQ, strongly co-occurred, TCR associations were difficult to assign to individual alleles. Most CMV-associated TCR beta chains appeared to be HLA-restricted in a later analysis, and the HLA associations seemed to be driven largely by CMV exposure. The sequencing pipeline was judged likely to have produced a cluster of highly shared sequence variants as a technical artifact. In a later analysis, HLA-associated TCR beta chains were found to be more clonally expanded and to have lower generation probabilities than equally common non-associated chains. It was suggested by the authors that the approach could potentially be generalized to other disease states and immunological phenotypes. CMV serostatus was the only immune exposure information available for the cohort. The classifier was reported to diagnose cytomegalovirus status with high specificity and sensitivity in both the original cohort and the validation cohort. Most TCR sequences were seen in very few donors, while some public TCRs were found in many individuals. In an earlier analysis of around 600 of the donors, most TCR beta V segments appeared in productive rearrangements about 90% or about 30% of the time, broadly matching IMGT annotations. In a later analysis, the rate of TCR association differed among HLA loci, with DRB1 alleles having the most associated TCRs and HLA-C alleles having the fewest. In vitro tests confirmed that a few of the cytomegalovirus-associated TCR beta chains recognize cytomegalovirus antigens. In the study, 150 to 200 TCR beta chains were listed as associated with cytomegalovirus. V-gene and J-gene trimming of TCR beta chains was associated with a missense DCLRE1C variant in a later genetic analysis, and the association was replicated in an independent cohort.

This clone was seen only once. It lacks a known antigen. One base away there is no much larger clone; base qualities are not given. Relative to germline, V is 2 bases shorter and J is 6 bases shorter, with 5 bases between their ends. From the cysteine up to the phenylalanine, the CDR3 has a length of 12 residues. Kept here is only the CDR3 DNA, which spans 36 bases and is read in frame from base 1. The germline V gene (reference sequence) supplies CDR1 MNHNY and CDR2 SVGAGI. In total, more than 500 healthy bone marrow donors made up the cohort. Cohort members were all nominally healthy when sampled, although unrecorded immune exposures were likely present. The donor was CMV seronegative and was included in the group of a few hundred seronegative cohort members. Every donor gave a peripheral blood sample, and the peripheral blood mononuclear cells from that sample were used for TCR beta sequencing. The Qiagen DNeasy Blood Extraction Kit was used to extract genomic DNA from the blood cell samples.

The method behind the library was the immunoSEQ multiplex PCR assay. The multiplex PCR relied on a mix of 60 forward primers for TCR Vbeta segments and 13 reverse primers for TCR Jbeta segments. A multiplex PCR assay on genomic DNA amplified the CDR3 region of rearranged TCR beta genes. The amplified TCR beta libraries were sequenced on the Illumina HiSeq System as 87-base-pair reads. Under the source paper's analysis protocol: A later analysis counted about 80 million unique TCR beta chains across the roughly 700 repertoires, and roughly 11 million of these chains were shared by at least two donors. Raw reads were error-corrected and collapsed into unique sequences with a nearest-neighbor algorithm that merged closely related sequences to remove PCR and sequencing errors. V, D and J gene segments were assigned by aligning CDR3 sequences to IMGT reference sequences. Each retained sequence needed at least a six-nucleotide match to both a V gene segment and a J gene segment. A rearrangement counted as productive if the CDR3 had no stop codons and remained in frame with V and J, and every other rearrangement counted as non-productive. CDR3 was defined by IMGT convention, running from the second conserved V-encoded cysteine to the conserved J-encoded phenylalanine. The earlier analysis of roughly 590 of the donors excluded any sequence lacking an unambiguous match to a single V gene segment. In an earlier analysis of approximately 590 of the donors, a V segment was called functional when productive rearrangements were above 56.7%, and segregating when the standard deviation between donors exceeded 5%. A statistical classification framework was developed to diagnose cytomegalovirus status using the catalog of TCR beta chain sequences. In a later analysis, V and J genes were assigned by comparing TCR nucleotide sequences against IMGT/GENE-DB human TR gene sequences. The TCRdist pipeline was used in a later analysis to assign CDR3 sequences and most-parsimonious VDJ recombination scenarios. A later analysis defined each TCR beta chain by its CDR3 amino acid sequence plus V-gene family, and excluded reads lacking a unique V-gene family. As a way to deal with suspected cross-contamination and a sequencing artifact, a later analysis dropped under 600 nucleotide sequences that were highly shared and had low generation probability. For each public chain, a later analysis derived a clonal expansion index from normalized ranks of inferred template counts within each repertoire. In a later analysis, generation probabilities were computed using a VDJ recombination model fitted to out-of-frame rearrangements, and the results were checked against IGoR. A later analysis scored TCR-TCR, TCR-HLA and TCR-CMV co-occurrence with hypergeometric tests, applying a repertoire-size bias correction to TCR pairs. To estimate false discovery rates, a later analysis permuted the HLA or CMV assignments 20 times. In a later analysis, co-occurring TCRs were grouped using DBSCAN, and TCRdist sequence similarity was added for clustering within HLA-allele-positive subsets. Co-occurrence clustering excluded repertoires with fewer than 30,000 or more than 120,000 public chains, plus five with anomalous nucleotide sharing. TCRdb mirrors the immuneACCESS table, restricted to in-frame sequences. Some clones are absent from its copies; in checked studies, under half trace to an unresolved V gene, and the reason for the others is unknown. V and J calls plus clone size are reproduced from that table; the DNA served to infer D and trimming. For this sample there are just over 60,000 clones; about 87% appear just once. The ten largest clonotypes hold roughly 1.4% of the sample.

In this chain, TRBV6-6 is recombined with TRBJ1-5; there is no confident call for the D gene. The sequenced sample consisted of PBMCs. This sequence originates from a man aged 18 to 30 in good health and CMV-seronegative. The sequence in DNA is TGTGCCAGCAGTTACCTTAGTCAGCCCCAGCATTTT. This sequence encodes CASSYLSQPQHF.